The 21 T cell receptor beta chains in this list originate from one sample, sequenced in a study of blood T cell repertoires in COVID-19. The table came from immunoSEQ multiplex PCR; TCRdb's copy has only in-frame clones and leaves some out. The data contain 55,000 to 65,000 clones, about 83% of them seen just once; the ten biggest clones take up around 25%. The sample taken for sequencing was peripheral blood. Source of these receptors: a human donor in a cohort sampled during active COVID-19.

This clone came up a few times. The chain employs TRBV10-1 and TRBJ2-1, with TRBD2 matching over 8 bases. Losses at the gene ends were 5 bases for V and 3 bases for J; bases not matched to a gene: 6. The CDR3 contains 15 residues. The germline CDR1 and CDR2 sequences are WNHNN and SYGVQD (reference sequence). The CDR3 coding sequence is TGCGCCAGCAGTCCCACTAGCGGACTCTACAATGAGCAGTTCTTC. Protein: CASSPTSGLYNEQFF.

This clone was seen a handful of times. This chain uses TRBV5-6 with TRBJ2-2; D remains ambiguous. CDR1 is SGHDT, CDR2 YYEEEE, per germline. This CDR3 is built from 13 residues. V was pared by 2 bases and J by 1 base, with 3 bases between. CDR3 sequence reads: CASSFLNTGELFF. CDR3 nucleotide sequence: TGTGCCAGCAGCTTCTTGAACACCGGGGAGCTGTTTTTT.

The CDR3 coding sequence is TGTGCCAGCAGTCGAGAGGGAAACTCTGGAAACACCATATATTTT. Translation gives CASSREGNSGNTIYF. This chain uses TRBV6-6 with TRBJ1-3, with D hard to call. This CDR3 is built from 15 residues. Trimming stripped 5 bases from V and 0 bases from J, with 11 bases between. CDR1 is MNHNY and CDR2 is SVGAGI in the germline V gene (reference sequence).

The sample holds one count of this clone. The chain joins TRBV10-3 to TRBJ2-7, with 8 bases identical to TRBD1. Per germline, CDR1 ENHRY and CDR2 SYGVKD. The CDR3 length is 13 residues. V gave up 11 bases and J gave up 6 bases; unmatched junction bases: 12. CDR3 sequence (DNA): TGTGCCGCGCCGAGGACAGGGCGGAGCGAGCAGTACTTC. Its translation: CAAPRTGRSEQYF.

This chain joins TRBV3-1 (or the pseudogene TRBV3-2) and TRBJ1-2, with TRBD1 matching 11 bases. Germline V gene lookup returns CDR1 LGHDT and CDR2 YNNKEL (reference sequence). CDR3 length equals 13 residues. V trimming: 4 bases; J trimming: 7 bases; junction bases outside the gene matches: 2. This CDR3 is CASSRTGGGGYTF. DNA for the CDR3: TGTGCCAGCAGCCGGACAGGGGGCGGTGGCTACACCTTC.

The J gene is TRBJ1-2, the V gene TRBV2; possible D gene TRBD1, 6 bases. Trimming pared 6 bases from V and 3 bases from J, leaving 14 bases between. Germline CDR1 reads SNHLY; CDR2 reads FYNNEI. This CDR3 is built from 14 residues. The CDR3 loop is CASRQTGIYYGYTF. CDR3 bases: TGTGCCAGCAGACAAACAGGGATATACTATGGCTACACCTTC.

The J gene is TRBJ1-2, the V gene TRBV10-3; D possibly corresponds to TRBD1 (5 bases). V lost 2 bases to trimming and J lost 4 bases, with 8 bases between them. The CDR3 totals 13 residues. Germline loops: CDR1 ENHRY, CDR2 SYGVKD. CDR3 coding DNA: TGTGCCATCAGTGAGCCGGGGGGCTATGGCTACACCTTC. Translating gives CAISEPGGYGYTF.

This sequence joins TRBV4-2 and TRBJ2-5, with TRBD2 as a possible D gene (5 bases). CDR3 length equals 13 residues. V lost 4 bases, J lost 1 base, and 7 bases lay in between. The germline gives CDR1 LGHNA, CDR2 YNFKEQ. CDR3: CASSPDSQETQYF. The DNA for the CDR3 is TGTGCCAGCAGCCCGGACTCCCAAGAGACCCAGTACTTC.

The genes are TRBV29-1 and TRBJ2-1; possibly TRBD2 for D (6 bases). Germline CDR1 reads SQVTM; CDR2 reads ANQGSEA. Between the trimmed V and J ends, which lost 2 bases and 7 bases, there was a span of 24 bases. There are 17 residues in the CDR3. CDR3 nucleotides: TGCAGCGTTGAACTCCCAGGGAGAGTAGCGGAGGGAAATGAGCAGTTCTTC. It yields the protein CSVELPGRVAEGNEQFF.

This chain uses TRBV19 with TRBJ2-3, with 7 bases lining up with TRBD1. From germline, CDR1 is LNHDA and CDR2 SQIVND (reference sequence). CDR3 length: 14 amino acids. V shed 3 bases, J shed 4 bases, and the junction held 4 bases outside the gene matches. For the CDR3, the DNA is TGTGCCAGTAGTATTGGCGGACAGGCAGATACGCAGTATTTT. Protein product: CASSIGGQADTQYF.

The chain uses TRBV5-1 and TRBJ2-1; 9 bases agree with TRBD2. CDR3 length: 14 amino acids. The germline V gene encodes CDR1 SGHRS and CDR2 YFSETQ. J was trimmed by 6 bases and V by 4 bases; bases with no gene match: 5. This chain's CDR3 is CASSQAGGGNEQFF. The CDR3 DNA follows: TGCGCCAGCAGCCAAGCGGGAGGAGGCAATGAGCAGTTCTTC.

The J gene is TRBJ1-4, the V gene TRBV28; D is unclear. This CDR3 is built from 16 residues. V was pared by 5 bases and J by 0 bases, with 13 bases between. CDR1 is MDHEN, CDR2 SYDVKM, per germline. The CDR3 spells CASSRRDTATNEKLFF. The CDR3 region has the DNA TGTGCCAGCAGTCGGAGGGATACCGCAACTAATGAAAAACTGTTTTTT.

The chain links TRBV6-2 or TRBV6-3 to TRBJ2-1; 11 bases are a match to TRBD1. Germline V CDR1 and CDR2: MNHEY, SVGEGT. The length of the CDR3 is 18 residues. V shed 2 bases, J shed 3 bases, and the junction held 9 bases outside the gene matches. The CDR3 DNA sequence: TGTGCCAGCAGTTACGCCAAGCGGACAGGGGGCAACTACAATGAGCAGTTCTTC. Amino acids: CASSYAKRTGGNYNEQFF.

The V gene is TRBV30, the J gene TRBJ2-3; 10 bases are shared with TRBD2. The CDR3 has 14 residues. Germline CDR1 and CDR2: GTSNPN and SVGIG (reference sequence). The V segment lost 1 base and the J segment 8 bases; nucleotides outside the gene matches: 6. CDR3 DNA sequence: TGTGCCTGGAGTGATCCAGCGGGGGGGGTTACGCAGTATTTT. Its protein is CAWSDPAGGVTQYF.

The rearrangement joins TRBV12-3 or TRBV12-4 to TRBJ2-7, with 7 bases lining up with TRBD1. The CDR3 is 13 amino acids. V shed 6 bases and J 1 base; nucleotides not matched to a gene: 3. The chain's CDR3 is CASSDRDSYEQYF. The CDR3 DNA is TGTGCCAGCAGCGACAGGGATTCCTACGAGCAGTACTTC.

The V and J genes are TRBV12-2 and TRBJ1-2. TRBV12-2 represents a pseudogene. The CDR3 runs 13 residues. The DNA of the CDR3 is TGTGCAAGTCGCTTAGGAGGGTACTATGGCTACACCTTC. As protein: CASRLGGYYGYTF.

Regarding this clone: This same CDR3 is encoded by further DNA sequences in the sample. The rearrangement uses TRBV18 and TRBJ1-1; D is uncertain. This CDR3 region has 14 residues. Germline V gives CDR1 KGHSH, CDR2 LQKENI. V lost 3 bases to trimming and J lost 1 base, with 9 bases between them. The CDR3 DNA sequence: TGTGCCAGCTCACCGCAGGAGGGGAACACTGAAGCTTTCTTT. This codes for CASSPQEGNTEAFF.

The chain is built from TRBV2 and TRBJ2-1, with TRBD1 as a possible D gene (7 bases). CDR3 length: 11 residues. The V end was cut by 11 bases, the J end by 12 bases, with 17 bases between. CDR1 is SNHLY and CDR2 is FYNNEI in the germline V gene. DNA for the CDR3: TGTGCCGCCCTGGAGGGGGACAGGCAGTTCTTC. Protein: CAALEGDRQFF.

This clone was found a few times. The J gene is TRBJ2-1, the V gene TRBV5-1, with 7 bases that match TRBD1. Germline values: CDR1 SGHRS, CDR2 YFSETQ. The CDR3 sequence is 15 residues long. The V segment lost 4 bases and the J segment 5 bases; nucleotides outside the gene matches: 9. The CDR3 nucleotides are TGCGCCAGCAGCATGAGGGGGCTGAGGGACAATGAGCAGTTCTTC. Translated: CASSMRGLRDNEQFF.

The chain is built from TRBV5-6 and TRBJ1-1; D is unclear. Deletions cut 1 base from V and 0 bases from J, with 7 bases between. Per germline, CDR1 SGHDT and CDR2 YYEEEE. The CDR3 consists of 14 residues. CDR3 region: CASSLNTLNTEAFF. Here the CDR3 DNA reads TGTGCCAGCAGCTTGAACACCTTGAACACTGAAGCTTTCTTT.

CDR3 loop: CASSPLNTEAFF. CDR3 nucleotides: TGTGCCAGCAGCCCCTTGAACACTGAAGCTTTCTTT. The chain couples TRBV6-2 or TRBV6-3 to TRBJ1-1, with D uncertain. The CDR3 totals 12 residues. Germline V gene sequence: CDR1 MNHEY, CDR2 SVGEGT. Trimming cost V 6 bases and J 0 bases, with 5 bases left between them.